This TCR beta chain was retrieved from a study of PD-1 blockade in classical Hodgkin lymphoma. The CDR3 is made up of 15 amino acids. V lost 2 bases and J lost 4, with 17 bases in between. Per germline, CDR1 GTSNPN and CDR2 SVGIG (reference sequence). After autologous stem cell transplantation all patients relapsed, and prior brentuximab vedotin exposure differed between cohorts. The table came from immunoSEQ multiplex PCR; TCRdb's copy has only in-frame clones and leaves some out. The table records fewer than 90,000 clones, approximately 91% of them present only once. The chain links TRBV30 to TRBJ1-2; unclear D gene. The origin of this receptor is a human donor with classical Hodgkin lymphoma. The sample in question was peripheral blood mononuclear cells (PBMCs), obtained at baseline. CDR3 nucleotide sequence: TGTGCCTGGAGTTTCCCCCAGACATGGAGCTATGGCTACACCTTC. Translation gives CAWSFPQTWSYGYTF. The whole variable domain, remainder taken from reference TRBV30 and TRBJ1-2, is SQTIHQWPATLVQPVGSPLSLECTVEGTSNPNLYWYRQAAGRGLQLLFYSVGIGQISSEVPQNLSASRPQDRQFILSSKKLLLSDSGFYLCAWSFPQTWSYGYTFGSGTRLTVV.